The clone carrying this T cell receptor beta chain appeared a single time. These data are taken from a study of memory CD4+ T cells and cytomegalovirus serostatus. In the original workflow: After removing out-of-frame reads, 2.3 million or so distinct TCRbeta sequences remained. Sequenced by immunoSEQ multiplex PCR; TCRdb stores in-frame clones only, minus some. V and J calls and clone size are as listed in that table; D and trimming were resolved from the DNA. This sample has around 44,000 clones; 65% to 80% occur once, and the top ten carry around 0.6%. Single viable CD3+CD4+CD8-CD45RO+ cells were sorted as the memory CD4+ T cells. After thawing, CD4+ T cells were positively selected. The CDR3 has 15 residues. Trimming removed 7 bases at V and 1 base at J, with 16 bases between. Germline CDR1 is LNHDA and CDR2 is SQIVND (reference sequence).

The sequenced sample was memory CD4+ T cells from blood. The V and J genes are TRBV19 and TRBJ1-1; possible D gene TRBD1, 6 bases. The clonotype comes from an adult in good health and CMV-seronegative. The CDR3 sequence is CASKMGGVRNTEAFF. In DNA, the CDR3 is TGTGCCAGTAAAATGGGGGGCGTCAGGAACACTGAAGCTTTCTTT.